Shown below are 11 T cell receptor beta chains from a single sample sequenced in a study of Ad26.COV2.S vaccination and SARS-CoV-2 variants (dated by TCRdb to the early 2020s). The receptor library was made with the immunoSEQ multiplex PCR assay. TCRdb retrieved this table from immuneACCESS and kept in-frame rearrangements only. Not all clones are present; in checked studies, unresolved V genes account for under half, and no reason is known for the remainder. The sample contains some 290,000 clones, around four fifths of them found a single time. Of the sample, 2.1% is held by the ten largest clones. Taken with the paper, the label for treatment or condition translates to: roughly 20 received Ad26.COV2.S at low or high dose, single or two shots; about 5 received placebo; per-sample allocation not given. For vaccine and placebo recipients, repertoires were sequenced using samples collected on day 63 after the first injection.

The material was peripheral blood, obtained in a trial of Ad26.COV2.S vaccine versus placebo. The receptors were sampled from a person between 18 and 65 years old who received the Ad26.COV2.S COVID-19 vaccine or a placebo.

V and J are TRBV7-2 and TRBJ2-2; D is undetermined. The CDR3 extends over 14 amino acids. Germline CDR1 SGHTA, CDR2 FQGNSA. V shed 1 base and J shed 3 bases, with 6 bases lying between them. This CDR3 reads CASSLGQHTGELFF. The CDR3 coding sequence is TGTGCCAGCAGCTTAGGTCAGCACACCGGGGAGCTGTTTTTT.

V and J are TRBV10-3 and TRBJ2-7; TRBD1 agrees at 7 bases. Trimming cost V 3 bases and J 2 bases; bases outside gene matches: 7. The V gene's germline CDR1 is ENHRY and CDR2 SYGVKD. The CDR3 runs 15 residues. CDR3 loop: CAISDRQGWAYEQYF. CDR3 DNA: TGTGCCATCAGTGACCGACAGGGCTGGGCCTACGAGCAGTACTTC.

V and J are TRBV9 and TRBJ1-4, with a weak D call TRBD1 (6 bases). CDR1 is SGDLS and CDR2 is YYNGEE in the germline V gene. The length of the CDR3 is 15 residues. V dropped 3 bases and J dropped 4 bases, with 13 bases sitting between them. DNA of the CDR3: TGTGCCAGCAGCGGAACAGGGTTCAGTAATGAAAAACTGTTTTTT. Residues: CASSGTGFSNEKLFF.

The rearrangement links TRBV15 to TRBJ1-6; D is uncertain. Germline V CDR1 and CDR2: LNHNV, YYDKDF (reference sequence). The CDR3 is 13 amino acids. V was shortened by 5 bases and J by 4 bases, with 6 bases between the two germline ends. The DNA for the CDR3 is TGTGCCACCAGCGCGGATTATAATTCACCCCTCCACTTT. This gives the protein CATSADYNSPLHF.

The chain couples TRBV2 to TRBJ1-1, with TRBD1 as a possible D gene (6 bases). The germline gives CDR1 SNHLY, CDR2 FYNNEI. This CDR3 comprises 14 residues. V shed 0 bases and J shed 4 bases, with 9 bases lying between them. The CDR3: CASSEAGGITEAFF. In nucleotides, the CDR3 is TGTGCCAGCAGTGAAGCAGGGGGAATCACTGAAGCTTTCTTT.

The rearrangement joins TRBV7-2 to TRBJ1-2; D perhaps matches TRBD1 (5 bases). The CDR3 length is 14 residues. Trimming stripped 6 bases from V and 6 bases from J, with 17 bases between. Per the germline V gene, CDR1 is SGHTA and CDR2 is FQGNSA. The CDR3 nucleotides read TGTGCCAGCAGTTACACCGGGGGGGTGGATGGCTACACCTTC. This translates into CASSYTGGVDGYTF.

The chain has TRBV11-2 and TRBJ2-5; TRBD1 might be the D (5 bases). CDR1 and CDR2 (germline): SGHAT, FQNNGV. The CDR3 is 16 amino acids. With 1 base removed from V and 0 bases from J, the gap between germline ends came to 12 bases. The CDR3: CASSLVQAINQETQYF. DNA of the CDR3: TGTGCCAGCAGCTTAGTACAGGCGATAAACCAAGAGACCCAGTACTTC.

V usage is TRBV3-1 (or the pseudogene TRBV3-2) and J usage is TRBJ2-7, with no clear D. The CDR3 is 14 amino acids. CDR1 and CDR2 (germline): LGHDT, YNNKEL (reference sequence). Trimming took 0 bases from V and 5 from J, leaving 11 bases between them. The CDR3 DNA reads TGTGCCAGCAGCCAAGATTTTGCCCACCACGAGCAGTACTTC. Amino acid sequence: CASSQDFAHHEQYF.

This clone was counted between two and nine times. The chain employs TRBV18 and TRBJ1-1, with D possibly TRBD1 on 5 matching bases. This CDR3 comprises 14 residues. V lost 5 bases to trimming and J lost 5 bases, with 15 bases between them. CDR1 is KGHSH and CDR2 is LQKENI in the germline V gene. CDR3: CASSSTGTETEAFF. CDR3 DNA sequence: TGTGCCAGCTCATCAACCGGGACCGAGACTGAAGCTTTCTTT.

The rearrangement uses TRBV19 and TRBJ1-2; the D is unclear. Germline CDR1 reads LNHDA; CDR2 reads SQIVND (reference sequence). The germline V and J ends were trimmed by 1 base and 2 bases, with 8 bases remaining between them. This CDR3 is 14 amino acids long. As DNA, the CDR3 is TGTGCCAGTAGTATAGCACCAAGAAACTATGGCTACACCTTC. This encodes CASSIAPRNYGYTF.

This chain uses TRBV28 with TRBJ2-4; D may be TRBD1 (5 bases). The germline V and J ends were trimmed by 6 bases and 5 bases, with 17 bases remaining between them. This CDR3 contains 15 residues. CDR1 is MDHEN, CDR2 SYDVKM, per germline. CDR3 nucleotide sequence: TGTGCCAGCAGCTGGAAGGGGCCCGGGCAAAACATTCAGTACTTC. This gives the protein CASSWKGPGQNIQYF.